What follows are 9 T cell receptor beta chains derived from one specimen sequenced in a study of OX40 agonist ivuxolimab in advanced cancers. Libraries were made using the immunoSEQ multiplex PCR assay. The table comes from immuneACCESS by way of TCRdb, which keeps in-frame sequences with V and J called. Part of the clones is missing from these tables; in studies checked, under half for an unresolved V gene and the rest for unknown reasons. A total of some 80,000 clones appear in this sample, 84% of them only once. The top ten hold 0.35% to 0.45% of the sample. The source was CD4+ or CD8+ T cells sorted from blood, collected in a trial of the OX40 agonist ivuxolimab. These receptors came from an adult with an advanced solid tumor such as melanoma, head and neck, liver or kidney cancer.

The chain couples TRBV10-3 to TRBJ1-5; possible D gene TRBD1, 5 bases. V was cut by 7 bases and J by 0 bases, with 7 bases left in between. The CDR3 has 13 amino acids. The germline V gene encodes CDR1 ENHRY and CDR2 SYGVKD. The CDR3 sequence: CAINQGSNQPQHF. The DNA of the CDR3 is TGTGCCATCAATCAGGGTAGCAATCAGCCCCAGCATTTT.

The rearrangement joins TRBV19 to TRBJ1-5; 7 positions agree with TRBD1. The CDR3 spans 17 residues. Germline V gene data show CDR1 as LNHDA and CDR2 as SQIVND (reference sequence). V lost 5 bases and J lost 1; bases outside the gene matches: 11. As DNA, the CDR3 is TGTGCCAGTAGTCCTCAACTCCGACAGGGAAGCAATCAGCCCCAGCATTTT. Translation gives CASSPQLRQGSNQPQHF.

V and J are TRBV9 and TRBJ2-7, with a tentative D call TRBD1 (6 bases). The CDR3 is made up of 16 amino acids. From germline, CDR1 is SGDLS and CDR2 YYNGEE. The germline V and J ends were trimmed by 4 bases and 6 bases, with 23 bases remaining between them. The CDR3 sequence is CASSSVGGAGASEQYF. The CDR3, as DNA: TGTGCCAGCAGCTCAGTAGGTGGGGCAGGGGCCTCCGAGCAGTACTTC.

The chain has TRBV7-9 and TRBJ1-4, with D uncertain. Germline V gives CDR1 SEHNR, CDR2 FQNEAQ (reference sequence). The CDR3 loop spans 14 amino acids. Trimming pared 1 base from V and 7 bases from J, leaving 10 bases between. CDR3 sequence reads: CASSLGAGVEKLFF. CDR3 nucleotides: TGTGCCAGCAGCTTAGGGGCCGGGGTTGAAAAACTGTTTTTT.

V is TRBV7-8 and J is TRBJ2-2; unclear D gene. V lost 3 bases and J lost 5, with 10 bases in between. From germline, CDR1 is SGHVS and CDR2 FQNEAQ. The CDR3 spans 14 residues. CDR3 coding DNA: TGTGCCAGCAGCTTTGATGCGGCAACCGGGGAGCTGTTTTTT. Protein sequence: CASSFDAATGELFF.

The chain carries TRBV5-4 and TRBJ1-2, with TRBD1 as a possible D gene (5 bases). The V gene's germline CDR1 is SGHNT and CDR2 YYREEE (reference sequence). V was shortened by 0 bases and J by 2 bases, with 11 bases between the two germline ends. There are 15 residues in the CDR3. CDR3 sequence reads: CASSLDLGGNYGYTF. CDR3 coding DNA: TGTGCCAGCAGCTTGGATCTCGGGGGGAACTATGGCTACACCTTC.

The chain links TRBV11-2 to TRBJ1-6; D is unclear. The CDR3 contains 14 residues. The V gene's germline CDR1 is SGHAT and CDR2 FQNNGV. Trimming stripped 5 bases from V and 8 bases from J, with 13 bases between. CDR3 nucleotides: TGTGCCAGCAGCCAAACACCGAGGGATTCACCCCTCCACTTT. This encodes CASSQTPRDSPLHF.

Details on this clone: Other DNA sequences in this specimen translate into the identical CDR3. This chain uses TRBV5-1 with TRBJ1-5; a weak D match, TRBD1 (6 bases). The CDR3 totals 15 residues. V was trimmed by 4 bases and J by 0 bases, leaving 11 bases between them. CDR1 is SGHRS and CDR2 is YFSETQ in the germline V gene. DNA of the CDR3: TGCGCCAGCAGCCCCGGACAGAATAGCAATCAGCCCCAGCATTTT. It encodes CASSPGQNSNQPQHF.

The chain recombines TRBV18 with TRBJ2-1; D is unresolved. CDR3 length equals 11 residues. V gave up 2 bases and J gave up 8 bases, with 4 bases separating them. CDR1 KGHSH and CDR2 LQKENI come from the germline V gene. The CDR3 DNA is TGTGCCAGCTCACCAGGGTATGAGCAGTTCTTC. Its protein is CASSPGYEQFF.